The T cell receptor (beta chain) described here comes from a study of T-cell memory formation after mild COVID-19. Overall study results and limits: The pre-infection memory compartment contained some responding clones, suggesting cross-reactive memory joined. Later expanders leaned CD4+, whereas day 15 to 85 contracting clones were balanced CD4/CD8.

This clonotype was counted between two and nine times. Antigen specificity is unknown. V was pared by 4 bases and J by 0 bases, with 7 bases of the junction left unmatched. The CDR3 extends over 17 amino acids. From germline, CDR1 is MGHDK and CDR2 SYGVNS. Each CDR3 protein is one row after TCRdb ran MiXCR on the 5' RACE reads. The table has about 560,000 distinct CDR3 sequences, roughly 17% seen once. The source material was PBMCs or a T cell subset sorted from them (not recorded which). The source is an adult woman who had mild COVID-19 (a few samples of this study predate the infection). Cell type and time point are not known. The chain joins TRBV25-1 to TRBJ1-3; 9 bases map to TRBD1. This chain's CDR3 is CASSALGTGLSGNTIYF. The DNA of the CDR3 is TGTGCCAGCAGTGCCCTGGGGACAGGGCTCTCTGGAAACACCATATATTTT. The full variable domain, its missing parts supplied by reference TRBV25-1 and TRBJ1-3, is EADIYQTPRYLVIGTGKKITLECSQTMGHDKMYWYQQDPGMELHLIHYSYGVNSTEKGDLSSESTVSRIRTEHFPLTLESARPSHTSQYLCASSALGTGLSGNTIYFGEGSWLTVV.